What follows are 6 T cell receptor beta chains derived from one specimen sequenced in a study of T cells in Graves' hyperthyroidism and ophthalmopathy. There were TCR beta CDR3 regions amplified from RNA transcripts. The study used the HTBI primer set for a first-round RT-PCR of the TCR CDR3. TCRdb used MiXCR to reprocess the multiplex PCR reads, holding one entry per CDR3 protein. Among approximately 530,000 distinct CDR3 sequences, just under 20% were seen once, and the ten largest hold roughly 50%. Sequenced material: blood. These receptor sequences come from a man in his forties with Graves' ophthalmopathy.

In the case of this clonotype: A read error is possible here, since a much larger clone lies one base away. This rearrangement joins TRBV28 to TRBJ2-7; D might be TRBD2 (6 bases). TRBJ2-1 matches the DNA end more closely, so the J call is doubtful. Germline CDR1 and CDR2: MDHEN and SYDVKM. This CDR3 region has 14 residues. CDR3 amino acids: CASSYGTRSYEQFF. CDR3 in DNA: TGTGCCAGCAGTTACGGGACTCGCTCCTACGAGCAGTTCTTC.

This rearrangement joins TRBV9 to TRBJ2-1, with TRBD2 as a possible D gene (6 bases). The DNA end favors TRBJ2-7, so the J call may be wrong. Per germline, CDR1 SGDLS and CDR2 YYNGEE. The CDR3 contains 17 residues. The CDR3 region has the DNA TGTGCCAGCAGCGTAGCTACCGGGGGTTTAGGATACAATGAGCAGTACTTC. Its translation: CASSVATGGLGYNEQYF.

Ten or more counts support this clonotype. V is TRBV2 and J is TRBJ2-6; D is ambiguous. This CDR3 has 15 residues. The germline V and J ends were trimmed by 6 bases and 3 bases, with 12 bases remaining between them. CDR1 and CDR2 (germline): SNHLY, FYNNEI. The DNA for the CDR3 is TGTGCCAGCAGGGGATTAGAAGGTGGGGCCAACGTCCTGACTTTC. This encodes CASRGLEGGANVLTF.

This clonotype was detected many times. The V call is TRBV11-2, the J call TRBJ2-5; 11 bases are a match to TRBD1. The germline V gene encodes CDR1 SGHAT and CDR2 FQNNGV. The ends lost 5 bases at V and 3 bases at J; junction bases unmatched: 2. This CDR3 has 14 amino acids. CDR3 sequence reads: CASSPGQGEETQYF. In nucleotides, the CDR3 is TGTGCCAGCAGCCCGGGACAGGGGGAAGAGACCCAGTACTTC.

This clonotype occurred a few times. The CDR3 nucleotides read TGTGCCAGCGGACCCCTTGAGCGGGGGCTCTACAATGAGCAGTTCTTC. It codes for CASGPLERGLYNEQFF. The chain carries TRBV11-2 and TRBJ2-1; 8 bases are shared with TRBD2. With 8 bases clipped from V and 3 bases from J, the junction kept 12 bases outside the gene matches. The CDR3 has 16 residues. Germline CDR1 SGHAT, CDR2 FQNNGV.

This clonotype was picked up many times. This sequence joins TRBV5-1 and TRBJ1-2, with D perhaps TRBD1 (5 bases). CDR3 length: 15 residues. Germline V gene sequence: CDR1 SGHRS, CDR2 YFSETQ. The V end lost 1 base, the J end lost 5 bases, and 15 bases lay between the germline ends. The CDR3 region has the DNA TGCGCCAGCAGCTTGTTAGGGGACGGGAGATATGGCTACACCTTC. Protein product: CASSLLGDGRYGYTF. The whole variable domain, remainder taken from reference TRBV5-1 and TRBJ1-2, is KAGVTQTPRYLIKTRGQQVTLSCSPISGHRSVSWYQQTPGQGLQFLFEYFSETQRNKGNFPGRFSGRQFSNSRSEMNVSTLELGDSALYLCASSLLGDGRYGYTFGSGTRLTVV.